This note documents a single TCR beta chain sequence. The CDR3 runs 15 residues. Trimming took 2 bases from V and 9 from J; bases not matched to a gene: 10. The germline V gene has CDR1 LGHDT and CDR2 YNNKEL (reference sequence). The data belong to a study of blood T cell repertoires in COVID-19. Study context: Acute and convalescent COVID-19 samples came from the United States, Italy and Spain. T cells, B-cell-depleted T cells, or PBMCs supplied cDNA or gDNA.

Libraries were prepared by immunoSEQ multiplex PCR; TCRdb keeps only in-frame clonotypes and omits some of them. The sample shows around 170,000 clones, around 87% of them seen only once. Enrollment of patients from Seattle took place during active infection, with longitudinal follow-up. The sequenced material came from peripheral blood. The chain is built from TRBV3-1 (or the pseudogene TRBV3-2) and TRBJ1-5; 7 nucleotides match TRBD1. The sequence derives from a man in his fifties or sixties with COVID-19, enrolled during active disease. The CDR3: CASSQRTGVPLPQHF. The CDR3 region has the DNA TGTGCCAGCAGCCAACGTACAGGGGTCCCACTGCCCCAGCATTTT.